One T cell receptor beta chain is described in this entry. What it recognizes is unknown. The data derive from a study of T cell responses to AZD1222 COVID-19 vaccine. Study-wide results and limits: Spike was spanned by vaccine-associated CD4 TCRs, which were dominant at 160-218 and 743-854. White British donors predominated, females outnumbered males, and clonal diversity was possibly underestimated.

Using immunoSEQ multiplex PCR, the repertoire was profiled, and TCRdb retains in-frame clones only, with some absent. The sample consists of more than 95,000 clones, about 89% of them appearing once. The germline V and J ends were trimmed by 6 bases and 1 base, with 13 bases remaining between them. CDR1 MNHEY and CDR2 SVGAGI come from the germline V gene. This CDR3 comprises 14 residues. The rearrangement joins TRBV6-5 to TRBJ2-7; D remains ambiguous. Specimen: peripheral blood, collected on day 0 of MenACWY control vaccination. This clonotype originated in an adult in good health. In DNA, the CDR3 is TGTGCCAGCAGCCCCGGATTTTTTTCCTACGAGCAGTACTTC. It yields the protein CASSPGFFSYEQYF.